The T cell receptor beta chain described here comes from a study of T cells in localized non-small cell lung cancer. Broader study findings: Adjacent lung was found to contain a median around 56 of the top 100 tumor clones. In uninvolved adjacent lung, T cell clonality reached its highest value, exceeding tumor.

The CDR3 totals 13 residues. V was shortened by 0 bases and J by 4 bases, with 7 bases between the two germline ends. Germline CDR1 reads SGHAT; CDR2 reads FQNNGV. Profiled with immunoSEQ multiplex PCR; TCRdb holds only in-frame clones, not every one. Of tens of thousands of clones listed, approximately 88% are singletons. With respect to this clone: Its antigen is as yet unknown.

This sequence originates from a man aged 40 to 75 with stage I lung adenocarcinoma. J is TRBJ2-7 and V is TRBV11-2; D is unclear. The material was peripheral blood, obtained before any cancer treatment. CDR3 sequence (DNA): TGTGCCAGCAGCTTAGAACCCGTTTACGAGCAGTACTTC. Translated, it gives CASSLEPVYEQYF.